Following are 31 T cell receptor beta chains from one sample sequenced in a study of shared clonotypes between healthy human individuals. The protocol was immunoSEQ multiplex PCR, while the TCRdb copy is restricted to in-frame clones and leaves out a portion. The table has about 1.1 million clones, 70% to 80% seen once. The sequenced sample was memory CD4+ T cells from PBMCs. Subset indicated: CD45RA-negative fraction. The receptor source for this set is a young man in good health. Some clones in this sample may be carry-over from other donors' samples.

The chain links TRBV28 to TRBJ2-1; 8 bases are shared with TRBD2. The CDR3 loop spans 16 amino acids. CDR1 is MDHEN and CDR2 is SYDVKM in the germline V gene. Trimming at V came to 2 bases and at J to 4 bases, leaving 7 bases not matched to a gene. The CDR3 DNA reads as TGTGCCAGCAGTTTACAGAGCGGGAGCAGGTACAATGAGCAGTTCTTC. This encodes CASSLQSGSRYNEQFF.

On this clone itself: One junction end does not reproduce the germline sequence, and a read error may be involved. The chain joins TRBV7-8 to TRBJ1-4; D is uncertain. This CDR3 spans 13 amino acids. The germline CDR1 and CDR2 sequences are SGHVS and FQNEAQ. The CDR3 DNA reads as TGTGCCACCAGCGGAGCTCTGGATGAAAAACTGTTTTTT. This codes for CATSGALDEKLFF.

This clone has more than one count but fewer than ten. Distinct nucleotide sequences in the sample also encode this CDR3. V and J are TRBV7-9 and TRBJ2-7, with D unresolved. The V gene's germline CDR1 is SEHNR and CDR2 FQNEAQ (reference sequence). Between the trimmed V and J ends, which lost 1 base and 6 bases, there was a span of 7 bases. The CDR3 runs 12 residues. In nucleotides, the CDR3 is TGTGCCAGCAGCTTAGTCGGAAGCGAGCAGTACTTC. Encoded protein: CASSLVGSEQYF.

In this sample, this clone turned up many times. This CDR3 is also generated by other DNA sequences in the sample. V usage is TRBV6-5 and J usage is TRBJ2-2, with D perhaps TRBD1 or TRBD2 (5 bases each). Germline CDR1 and CDR2: MNHEY and SVGAGI. The CDR3 runs 14 residues. Deletions cut 6 bases from V and 3 bases from J, with 11 bases between. Here the CDR3 DNA reads TGTGCCAGCAGGTCAGGGACGGACACCGGGGAGCTGTTTTTT. This encodes CASRSGTDTGELFF.

J is TRBJ2-6 and V is TRBV28; 8 nucleotides agree with TRBD2. V was clipped by 6 bases and J by 0 bases; unmatched bases: 7. Germline CDR1 and CDR2: MDHEN and SYDVKM. The length of the CDR3 is 17 residues. The CDR3 here is CASRDRTSRSGANVLTF. CDR3 DNA sequence: TGTGCCAGCAGAGATAGGACTAGCCGCTCTGGGGCCAACGTCCTGACTTTC.

The rearrangement joins TRBV29-1 to TRBJ2-7; TRBD2 is a possible D gene (5 bases). With 3 bases removed from V and 7 bases from J, the gap between germline ends came to 16 bases. Germline values: CDR1 SQVTM, CDR2 ANQGSEA. This CDR3 comprises 13 residues. The CDR3, as DNA: TGCAGCGTTGAGGAGCGGACCACGGGTGAGCAGTACTTC. Its translation is CSVEERTTGEQYF.

The chain combines TRBV6-1 with TRBJ2-7; D call uncertain. CDR3 length: 13 residues. V lost 10 bases to trimming and J lost 2 bases, with 15 bases between them. Germline CDR1 reads MNHNS; CDR2 reads SASEGT. In DNA form, the CDR3 reads TGTGCCACCACGACACACTTAACCTACGAGCAGTACTTC. This encodes CATTTHLTYEQYF.

This clone has only a few counts. This chain links TRBV6-5 with TRBJ2-1; 8 bases line up with TRBD2. The CDR3 covers 14 residues. Germline trimming cut 7 bases from V and 6 bases from J; bases unmatched to any gene: 8. CDR1 and CDR2 from the germline V gene are MNHEY and SVGAGI. The CDR3 sequence is CASTDSGGRNEQFF. In DNA, the CDR3 is TGTGCCAGCACCGACTCGGGGGGGCGCAATGAGCAGTTCTTC.

V and J are TRBV7-9 and TRBJ2-3, with 8 nucleotides matching TRBD2. Germline CDR1 SEHNR, CDR2 FQNEAQ (reference sequence). Trimming at V came to 5 bases and at J to 3 bases, leaving 4 bases not matched to a gene. The CDR3 consists of 14 residues. The CDR3 is CASSVGLATDTQYF. The CDR3 DNA reads TGTGCCAGCAGCGTTGGACTAGCTACAGATACGCAGTATTTT. Full variable domain (rest looked up from reference TRBV7-9 and TRBJ2-3): DTGVSQNPRHKITKRGQNVTFRCDPISEHNRLYWYRQTLGQGPEFLTYFQNEAQLEKSRLLSDRFSAERPKGSFSTLEIQRTEQGDSAMYLCASSVGLATDTQYFGPGTRLTVL.

This chain joins TRBV7-8 and TRBJ2-2, with a tentative D call TRBD2 (7 bases). The CDR3 covers 15 residues. Trimming removed 8 bases at V and 6 bases at J, with 19 bases between. CDR1 is SGHVS and CDR2 is FQNEAQ in the germline V gene. The CDR3 loop is CASGVRTRGAGELFF. CDR3 in DNA: TGTGCCAGCGGGGTGCGGACTAGGGGGGCCGGGGAGCTGTTTTTT.

The rearrangement joins TRBV5-5 to TRBJ2-7; TRBD1 aligns across 7 bases. Germline V CDR1 and CDR2: SGHKS, YYEKEE (reference sequence). The CDR3 covers 15 residues. Losses at the gene ends were 4 bases for V and 2 bases for J; bases not matched to a gene: 9. The CDR3 protein is CASSEGRTGPYEQYF. Here the CDR3 DNA reads TGTGCCAGCAGCGAGGGACGGACAGGCCCCTACGAGCAGTACTTC.

This chain joins TRBV2 and TRBJ1-2; 8 bases match TRBD1. Looked up from germline, CDR1 is SNHLY and CDR2 is FYNNEI. After removal of 10 bases from V and 5 bases from J, the junction contained 3 bases not matched to a gene. The CDR3 is 11 residues long. CDR3 in DNA: TGTGCCACAGGGGGCGCTTATGGCTACACCTTC. It is translated as CATGGAYGYTF.

This clone was seen just once. The chain combines TRBV27 with TRBJ2-1; no clear D. The CDR3 runs to 14 residues. The germline CDR1 and CDR2 sequences are MNHEY and SMNVEV (reference sequence). The V and J ends lost 5 bases and 4 bases respectively, with 12 bases between them. CDR3 bases: TGTGCCAGCAGTGGACCGAACTTTTACAATGAGCAGTTCTTC. Its protein product is CASSGPNFYNEQFF.

The chain uses TRBV7-8 and TRBJ2-1; D perhaps matches TRBD1 (5 bases). The germline gives CDR1 SGHVS, CDR2 FQNEAQ. V was cut by 1 base and J by 9 bases, with 13 bases left in between. This CDR3 region has 14 residues. The CDR3 DNA follows: TGTGCCAGCAGCTTAGGGCTCCAGGGATCTGAGCAGTTCTTC. Residues: CASSLGLQGSEQFF. The entire variable domain, with the rest obtained from reference TRBV7-8 and TRBJ2-1, is as follows: GAGVSQSPRYKVAKRGQDVALRCDPISGHVSLFWYQQALGQGPEFLTYFQNEAQLDKSGLPSDRFFAERPEGSVSTLKIQRTQQEDSAVYLCASSLGLQGSEQFFGPGTRLTVL.

V is TRBV9 and J is TRBJ2-3; 7 positions match TRBD2. Germline-derived CDR1 and CDR2 are SGDLS and YYNGEE. The length of the CDR3 is 15 residues. V lost 3 bases and J lost 2; bases outside the gene matches: 6. In DNA form, the CDR3 reads TGTGCCAGCAGCGCTCCAGCGGGGTCCACAGATACGCAGTATTTT. This gives the protein CASSAPAGSTDTQYF.

This clone came up a few times. The rearrangement links TRBV4-1 to TRBJ2-3; D might be TRBD1 or TRBD2, each matching 5 bases. V lost 1 base and J lost 4, with 18 bases in between. The CDR3 loop spans 17 amino acids. Per the germline V gene, CDR1 is MGHRA and CDR2 is YSYEKL. As DNA, the CDR3 is TGCGCCAGCAGCCAAGGGACGGGACGGCTAAACGCAGATACGCAGTATTTT. Its protein is CASSQGTGRLNADTQYF.

CDR3 sequence: CAWSRPGPENYGYTF. CDR3 coding DNA: TGTGCCTGGAGTCGCCCGGGACCCGAAAACTATGGCTACACCTTC. This chain uses TRBV30 with TRBJ1-2; TRBD1 might be the D (5 bases). With 2 bases removed from V and 2 bases from J, the gap between germline ends came to 15 bases. CDR3 length: 15 amino acids. In germline, CDR1 is GTSNPN, CDR2 SVGIG (reference sequence). Drawing the rest from reference TRBV30 and TRBJ1-2, the complete variable domain is SQTIHQWPATLVQPVGSPLSLECTVEGTSNPNLYWYRQAAGRGLQLLFYSVGIGQISSEVPQNLSASRPQDRQFILSSKKLLLSDSGFYLCAWSRPGPENYGYTFGSGTRLTVV.

The chain carries TRBV14 and TRBJ2-5; D not resolved. V was clipped by 2 bases and J by 7 bases, with 8 bases between them. The CDR3 spans 12 residues. Germline assignment: CDR1 SGHDN and CDR2 FVKESK. CDR3 sequence reads: CASSQSLGTQYF. Written as DNA, the CDR3 is TGTGCCAGCAGCCAATCTTTGGGGACCCAGTACTTC.

Comments on this clone: Different DNA sequences within this sample yield the same CDR3. The V gene is TRBV5-5, the J gene TRBJ2-3, with D uncertain. The CDR3 totals 15 residues. The germline V gene encodes CDR1 SGHKS and CDR2 YYEKEE (reference sequence). Deletions cut 0 bases from V and 0 bases from J, with 8 bases between. The chain's CDR3 is CASSLAVGSTDTQYF. CDR3 bases: TGTGCCAGCAGCTTGGCCGTTGGCAGCACAGATACGCAGTATTTT.

J is TRBJ1-1 and V is TRBV6-6, with D possibly TRBD1 on 6 matching bases. The V gene's germline CDR1 is MNHNY and CDR2 SVGAGI (reference sequence). V was clipped by 7 bases and J by 8 bases, with 26 bases between them. The length of the CDR3 is 16 residues. The CDR3 coding sequence is TGTGCCAGCACCTATGACGGGGGGCAGGGCACGGGGGAAGCTTTCTTT. Its translation is CASTYDGGQGTGEAFF.

V is TRBV5-4 and J is TRBJ1-1; the D gene is possibly TRBD1 (6 bases). The ends were cut back, 4 bases at V and 0 bases at J, with 16 bases in the middle. The CDR3 loop spans 16 amino acids. Germline CDR1 reads SGHNT; CDR2 reads YYREEE (reference sequence). The CDR3 nucleotides read TGTGCCAGCAGCGCGGACAGCGCGGGGATGAACACTGAAGCTTTCTTT. This codes for CASSADSAGMNTEAFF. Combining the CDR3 with reference TRBV5-4 and TRBJ1-1 gives the whole variable domain ETGVTQSPTHLIKTRGQQVTLRCSSQSGHNTVSWYQQALGQGPQFIFQYYREEENGRGNFPPRFSGLQFPNYSSELNVNALELDDSALYLCASSADSAGMNTEAFFGQGTRLTVV.

This clone was found a few times. This chain links TRBV30 with TRBJ2-2; 10 positions agree with TRBD2. The CDR3 runs to 15 residues. Germline assignment: CDR1 GTSNPN and CDR2 SVGIG (reference sequence). The V and J ends lost 3 bases and 6 bases, in that order; junction bases with no gene match: 7. The CDR3 DNA follows: TGTGCCTGGAGAATAGCGGGAGGCCCGCCCGGGGAGCTGTTTTTT. Residues: CAWRIAGGPPGELFF.

This clone was counted between two and nine times. This chain links TRBV7-3 with TRBJ1-3; a weak D match, TRBD1 (5 bases). The germline CDR1 and CDR2 sequences are SGHTA and FQGTGA. Deletions cut 4 bases from V and 1 base from J, with 26 bases between. CDR3 size: 20 residues. In nucleotides, the CDR3 is TGTGCCAGCAGCTCCCCGGGCAAGGGGAGCCAGTTAGTATCTGGAAACACCATATATTTT. Residues: CASSSPGKGSQLVSGNTIYF.

There are a few counts of this clone. The V call is TRBV28, the J call TRBJ2-6; TRBD1 matches 7 bases. Germline V gene data show CDR1 as MDHEN and CDR2 as SYDVKM. The CDR3 spans 17 residues. The ends lost 7 bases at V and 0 bases at J; junction bases unmatched: 9. CDR3 loop: CASTGTEGISGANVLTF. In nucleotides, the CDR3 is TGTGCCAGCACGGGGACAGAGGGTATCTCTGGGGCCAACGTCCTGACTTTC.

This clone has a single count. This chain uses TRBV30 with TRBJ2-7; tentative D call: TRBD1 (6 bases). The V and J ends lost 5 bases and 12 bases respectively, with 35 bases between them. The CDR3 consists of 17 residues. Per germline, CDR1 GTSNPN and CDR2 SVGIG (reference sequence). The CDR3 loop is CAWDPARTEMSMGPMYF. CDR3 nucleotide sequence: TGTGCCTGGGACCCCGCAAGGACAGAAATGTCCATGGGGCCGATGTACTTC.

This clone was counted ten times or more. The chain combines TRBV25-1 with TRBJ2-1, with 9 bases identical to TRBD1. Per germline, CDR1 MGHDK and CDR2 SYGVNS. The CDR3 loop spans 15 amino acids. J gave up 7 bases and V 4 bases, and 8 bases lay outside the gene matches. The CDR3 loop reads CASSAGQGWSNEQFF. CDR3 nucleotide sequence: TGTGCCAGCAGTGCGGGACAGGGATGGTCAAATGAGCAGTTCTTC.

The rearrangement uses TRBV11-2 and TRBJ2-7; D not resolved. Trimming took off 1 base at V and 6 bases at J, with 7 bases between the two ends. Germline assignment: CDR1 SGHAT and CDR2 FQNNGV. The CDR3 totals 12 residues. In DNA form, the CDR3 reads TGTGCCAGCAGCTTAGTGGCGGTCGAGCAGTACTTC. Protein product: CASSLVAVEQYF.

The chain recombines TRBV6-6 with TRBJ2-7, with TRBD1 matching 9 bases. V dropped 2 bases and J dropped 1; count of bases not matched to a gene: 6. CDR1 is MNHNY, CDR2 SVGAGI, per germline (reference sequence). The CDR3 loop spans 16 amino acids. CDR3 coding DNA: TGTGCCAGCAGTTACCCTACAGGGGGCCATTCCTACGAGCAGTACTTC. It translates to CASSYPTGGHSYEQYF.

The J gene is TRBJ1-5, the V gene TRBV4-1, with 11 bases that match TRBD1. After removal of 1 base from V and 6 bases from J, the junction contained 8 bases not matched to a gene. Germline CDR1 MGHRA, CDR2 YSYEKL. The CDR3 is made up of 17 amino acids. The CDR3 coding sequence is TGCGCCAGCAGCCAAGGGACAGGGGGCATTAATTTTCAGCCCCAGCATTTT. It translates to CASSQGTGGINFQPQHF.

V is TRBV28 and J is TRBJ2-4, with D maybe TRBD1 (6 bases). This CDR3 spans 16 amino acids. Trimming shortened V by 6 bases and J by 0 bases, and 15 bases separated the two germline ends. Germline CDR1 is MDHEN and CDR2 is SYDVKM. CDR3 residues: CASSRRDNIAKNIQYF. CDR3 sequence (DNA): TGTGCCAGCAGCCGAAGGGACAATATAGCCAAAAACATTCAGTACTTC. The entire variable domain, with the rest obtained from reference TRBV28 and TRBJ2-4, is as follows: DVKVTQSSRYLVKRTGEKVFLECVQDMDHENMFWYRQDPGLGLRLIYFSYDVKMKEKGDIPEGYSVSREKKERFSLILESASTNQTSMYLCASSRRDNIAKNIQYFGAGTRLSVL.

This clone was observed a few times. The chain carries TRBV20-1 and TRBJ2-1; D is undetermined. The germline V gene has CDR1 DFQATT and CDR2 SNEGSKA (reference sequence). V lost 7 bases and J 5 bases, leaving 9 bases between the germline ends. The CDR3 runs to 11 residues. The CDR3 DNA follows: TGCAGTGAGGTGGAAGACAATGAGCAGTTCTTC. As protein: CSEVEDNEQFF.